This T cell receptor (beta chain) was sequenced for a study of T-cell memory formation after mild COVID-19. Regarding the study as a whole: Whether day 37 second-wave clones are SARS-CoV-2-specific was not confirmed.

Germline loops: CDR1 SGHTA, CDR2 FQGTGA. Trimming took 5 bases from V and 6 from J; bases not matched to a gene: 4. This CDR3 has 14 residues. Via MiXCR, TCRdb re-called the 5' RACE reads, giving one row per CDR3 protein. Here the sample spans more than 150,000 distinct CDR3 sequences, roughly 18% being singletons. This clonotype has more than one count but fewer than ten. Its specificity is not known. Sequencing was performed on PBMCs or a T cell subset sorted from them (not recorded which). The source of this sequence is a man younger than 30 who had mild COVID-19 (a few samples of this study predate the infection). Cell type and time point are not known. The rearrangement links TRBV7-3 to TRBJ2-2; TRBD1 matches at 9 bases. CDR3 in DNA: TGTGCCAGCAGCGCGGACAGGGGTGCCGGGGAGCTGTTTTTT. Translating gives CASSADRGAGELFF.